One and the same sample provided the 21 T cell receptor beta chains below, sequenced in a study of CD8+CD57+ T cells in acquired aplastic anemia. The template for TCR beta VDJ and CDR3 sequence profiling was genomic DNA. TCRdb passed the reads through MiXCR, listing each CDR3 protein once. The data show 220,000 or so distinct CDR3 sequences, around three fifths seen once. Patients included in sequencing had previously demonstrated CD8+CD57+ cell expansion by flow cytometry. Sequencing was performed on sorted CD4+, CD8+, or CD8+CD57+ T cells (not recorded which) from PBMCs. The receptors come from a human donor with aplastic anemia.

CDR3 residues: CASMGQGDSPLHF. The CDR3 DNA follows: TGTGCCAGCATGGGACAGGGGGATTCACCCCTCCACTTT. The gene calls are TRBV2 and TRBJ1-6; 11 nucleotides align to TRBD1. CDR1 is SNHLY, CDR2 FYNNEI, per germline. This CDR3 has 13 residues. The junction had 1 base not matched to a gene; V was cut back by 7 bases and J by 8 bases.

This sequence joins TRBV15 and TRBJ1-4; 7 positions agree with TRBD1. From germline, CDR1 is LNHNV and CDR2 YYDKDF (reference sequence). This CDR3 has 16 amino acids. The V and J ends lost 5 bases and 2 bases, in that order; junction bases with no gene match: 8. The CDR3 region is CATSGQVSGTNEKLFF. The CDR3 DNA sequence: TGTGCCACCAGCGGACAGGTATCTGGCACTAATGAAAAACTGTTTTTT. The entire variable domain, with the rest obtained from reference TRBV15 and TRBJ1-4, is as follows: DAMVIQNPRYQVTQFGKPVTLSCSQTLNHNVMYWYQQKSSQAPKLLFHYYDKDFNNEADTPDNFQSRRPNTSFCFLDIRSPGLGDTAMYLCATSGQVSGTNEKLFFGSGTQLSVL.

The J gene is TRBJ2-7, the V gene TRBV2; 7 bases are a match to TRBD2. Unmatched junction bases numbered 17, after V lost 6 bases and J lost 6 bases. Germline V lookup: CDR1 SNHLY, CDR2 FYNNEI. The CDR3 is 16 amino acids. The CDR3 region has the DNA TGTGCCAGCAGGCCCCGGGACTACCTAAAGGGTGGCGAGCAGTACTTC. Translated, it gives CASRPRDYLKGGEQYF.

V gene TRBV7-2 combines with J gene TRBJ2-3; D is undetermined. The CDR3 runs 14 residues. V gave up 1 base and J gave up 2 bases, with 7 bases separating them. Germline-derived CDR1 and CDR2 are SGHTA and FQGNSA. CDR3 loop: CASSLETFTDTQYF. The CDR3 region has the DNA TGTGCCAGCAGCTTAGAGACTTTCACAGATACGCAGTATTTT.

The CDR3 reads CSARGPGQDGYTF. In DNA, the CDR3 is TGCAGTGCTAGAGGCCCAGGTCAGGATGGCTACACCTTC. The J gene is TRBJ1-2, the V gene TRBV20-1; D ambiguous. Trimming pared 1 base from V and 6 bases from J, leaving 12 bases between. Germline lookup yields CDR1 DFQATT and CDR2 SNEGSKA (reference sequence). This CDR3 is built from 13 residues.

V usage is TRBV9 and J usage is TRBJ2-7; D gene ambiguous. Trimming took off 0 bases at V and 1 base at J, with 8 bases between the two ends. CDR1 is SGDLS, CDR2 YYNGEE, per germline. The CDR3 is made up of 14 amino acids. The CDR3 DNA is TGTGCCAGCAGCGTAGAGCATAGGTCCTACGAGCAGTACTTC. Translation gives CASSVEHRSYEQYF.

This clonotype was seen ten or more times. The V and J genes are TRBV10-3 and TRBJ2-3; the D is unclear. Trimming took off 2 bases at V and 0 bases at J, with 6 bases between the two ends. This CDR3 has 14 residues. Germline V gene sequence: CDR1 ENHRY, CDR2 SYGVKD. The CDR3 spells CAISEVGSTDTQYF. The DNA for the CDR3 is TGTGCCATCAGTGAGGTTGGAAGCACAGATACGCAGTATTTT.

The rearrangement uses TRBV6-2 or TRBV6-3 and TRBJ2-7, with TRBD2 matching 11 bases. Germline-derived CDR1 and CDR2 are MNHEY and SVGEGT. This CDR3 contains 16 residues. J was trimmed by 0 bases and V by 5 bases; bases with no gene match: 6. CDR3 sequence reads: CASSRTSGSSSYEQYF. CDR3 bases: TGTGCCAGCAGTAGGACTAGCGGGTCCAGCTCCTACGAGCAGTACTTC.

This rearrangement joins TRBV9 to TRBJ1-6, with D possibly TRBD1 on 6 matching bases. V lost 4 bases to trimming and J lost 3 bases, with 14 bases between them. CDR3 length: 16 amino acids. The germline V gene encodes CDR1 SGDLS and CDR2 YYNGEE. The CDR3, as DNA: TGTGCCAGCAGCTTCGGGACAAGGGGCTATAATTCACCCCTCCACTTT. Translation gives CASSFGTRGYNSPLHF.

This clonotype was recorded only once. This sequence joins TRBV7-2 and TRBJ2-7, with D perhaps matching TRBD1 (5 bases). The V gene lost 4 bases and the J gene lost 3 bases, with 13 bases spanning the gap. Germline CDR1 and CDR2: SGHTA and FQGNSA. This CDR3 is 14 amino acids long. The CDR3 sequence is CASSWGSPGYEQYF. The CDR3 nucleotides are TGTGCCAGCAGCTGGGGCTCCCCTGGCTACGAGCAGTACTTC.

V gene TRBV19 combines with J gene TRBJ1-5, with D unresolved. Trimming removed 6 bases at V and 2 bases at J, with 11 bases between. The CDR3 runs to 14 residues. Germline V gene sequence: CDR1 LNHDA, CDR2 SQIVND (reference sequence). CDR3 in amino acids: CASRPSLGNQPQHF. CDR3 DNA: TGTGCCAGTAGGCCCTCCCTGGGCAATCAGCCCCAGCATTTT. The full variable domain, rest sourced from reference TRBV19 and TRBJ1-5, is DGGITQSPKYLFRKEGQNVTLSCEQNLNHDAMYWYRQDPGQGLRLIYYSQIVNDFQKGDIAEGYSVSREKKESFPLTVTSAQKNPTAFYLCASRPSLGNQPQHFGDGTRLSIL.

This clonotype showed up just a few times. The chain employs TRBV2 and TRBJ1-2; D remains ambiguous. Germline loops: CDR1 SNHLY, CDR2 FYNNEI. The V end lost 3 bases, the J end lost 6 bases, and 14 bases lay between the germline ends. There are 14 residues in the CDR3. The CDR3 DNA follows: TGTGCCAGCAGTGATAGGAAGTTATTAGATGGCTACACCTTC. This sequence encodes CASSDRKLLDGYTF.

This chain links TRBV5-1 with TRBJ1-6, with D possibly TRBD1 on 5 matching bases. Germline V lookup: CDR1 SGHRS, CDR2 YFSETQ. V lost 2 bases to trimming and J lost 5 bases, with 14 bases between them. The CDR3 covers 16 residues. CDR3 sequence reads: CASSLMSGTDNSPLHF. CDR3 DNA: TGCGCCAGCAGCTTAATGTCGGGGACGGATAATTCACCCCTCCACTTT.

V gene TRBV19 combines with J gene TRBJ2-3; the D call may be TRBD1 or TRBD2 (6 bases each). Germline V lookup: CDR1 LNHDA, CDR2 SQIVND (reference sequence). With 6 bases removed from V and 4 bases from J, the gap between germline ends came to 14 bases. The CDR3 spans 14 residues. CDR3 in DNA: TGTGCCAGTAGCATTTTGGGGGGCCCAGATACGCAGTATTTT. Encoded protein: CASSILGGPDTQYF.

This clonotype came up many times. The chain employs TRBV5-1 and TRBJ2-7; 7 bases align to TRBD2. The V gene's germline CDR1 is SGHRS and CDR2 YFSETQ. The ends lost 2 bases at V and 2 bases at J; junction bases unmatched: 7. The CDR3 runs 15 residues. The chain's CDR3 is CASSFEGLFTYEQYF. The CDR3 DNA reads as TGCGCCAGCAGCTTTGAGGGACTATTTACCTACGAGCAGTACTTC.

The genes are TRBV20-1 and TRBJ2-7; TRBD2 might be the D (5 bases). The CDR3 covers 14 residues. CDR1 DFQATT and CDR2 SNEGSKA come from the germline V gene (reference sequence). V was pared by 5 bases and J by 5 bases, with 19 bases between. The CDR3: CSAGRGKGYDEQYF. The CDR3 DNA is TGCAGTGCTGGCAGAGGGAAAGGGTACGACGAGCAGTACTTC.

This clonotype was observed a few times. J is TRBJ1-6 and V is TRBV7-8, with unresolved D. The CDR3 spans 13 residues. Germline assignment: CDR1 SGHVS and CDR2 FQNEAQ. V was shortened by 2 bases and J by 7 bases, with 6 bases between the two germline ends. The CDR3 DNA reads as TGTGCCAGCAGCTTATCGACGAATTCACCCCTCCACTTT. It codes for CASSLSTNSPLHF.

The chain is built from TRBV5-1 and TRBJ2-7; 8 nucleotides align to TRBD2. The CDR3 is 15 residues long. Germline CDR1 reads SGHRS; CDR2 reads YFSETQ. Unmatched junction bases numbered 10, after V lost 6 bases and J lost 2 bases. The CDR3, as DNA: TGCGCCAGCAAGGCAGCGGGGGCCTCCACCTACGAGCAGTACTTC. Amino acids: CASKAAGASTYEQYF. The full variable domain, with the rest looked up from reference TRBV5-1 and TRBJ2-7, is KAGVTQTPRYLIKTRGQQVTLSCSPISGHRSVSWYQQTPGQGLQFLFEYFSETQRNKGNFPGRFSGRQFSNSRSEMNVSTLELGDSALYLCASKAAGASTYEQYFGPGTRLTVT.

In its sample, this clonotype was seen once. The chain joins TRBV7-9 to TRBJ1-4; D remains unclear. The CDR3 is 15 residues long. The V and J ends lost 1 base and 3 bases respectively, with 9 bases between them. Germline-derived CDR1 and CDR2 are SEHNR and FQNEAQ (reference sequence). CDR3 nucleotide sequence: TGTGCCAGCAGCTTAGGACGGGCAGCTAATGAAAAACTGTTTTTT. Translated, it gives CASSLGRAANEKLFF. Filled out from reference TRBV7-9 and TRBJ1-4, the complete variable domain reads DTGVSQNPRHKITKRGQNVTFRCDPISEHNRLYWYRQTLGQGPEFLTYFQNEAQLEKSRLLSDRFSAERPKGSFSTLEIQRTEQGDSAMYLCASSLGRAANEKLFFGSGTQLSVL.

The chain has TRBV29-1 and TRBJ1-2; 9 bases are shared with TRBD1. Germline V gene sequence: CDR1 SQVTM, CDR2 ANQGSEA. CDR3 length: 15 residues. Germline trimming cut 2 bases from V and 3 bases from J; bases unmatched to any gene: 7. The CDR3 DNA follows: TGCAGCGTTGAAAGTCAACAGGGGGCTGACTATGGCTACACCTTC. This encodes CSVESQQGADYGYTF.

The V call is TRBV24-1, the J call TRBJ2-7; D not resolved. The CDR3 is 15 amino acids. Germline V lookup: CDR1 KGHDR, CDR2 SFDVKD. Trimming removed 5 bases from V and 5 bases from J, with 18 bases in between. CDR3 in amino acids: CATSVKGMSLDEQYF. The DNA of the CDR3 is TGTGCCACCAGTGTGAAGGGTATGTCTCTCGACGAGCAGTACTTC.